These 23 T cell receptor beta chains came from one sample sequenced in a study of T-cell reconstitution after alpha-beta-depleted transplantation in children. Construction of the TCRbeta library involved unique molecular identifiers. TCRdb ran MiXCR on the PCR reads and lists one entry per CDR3 protein. The repertoire holds nearly 200,000 distinct CDR3 sequences, with roughly 6% as singletons. The specimen comprised PBMCs, sampled before TCRalphabeta/CD19-depleted stem cell transplant. The receptors were sampled from a girl in the first two years of life with combined immunodeficiency, due to receive a stem cell transplant.

The V gene is TRBV6-1, the J gene TRBJ1-2; a weak D match, TRBD1 (5 bases). The V and J ends lost 3 bases and 6 bases respectively, with 11 bases between them. The CDR3 length is 13 residues. Germline CDR1 MNHNS, CDR2 SASEGT. CDR3 nucleotides: TGTGCCAGCAGTGATGGGGGAGTGGATGGCTACACCTTC. Translated, it gives CASSDGGVDGYTF.

This clonotype was counted many times. The V call is TRBV21-1, the J call TRBJ2-7; the table's TRBD2 call for D was not verified on the DNA. TRBV21-1 constitutes a pseudogene. CDR3 length: 21 amino acids. In nucleotides, the CDR3 is TGTGCCAGCAGCAAAGCGCGTCCTCACGGACTCCCCACTCCCCCTAGCTACGAGCAGTACTTC. Its translation: CASSKARPHGLPTPPSYEQYF.

This clonotype was seen many times. The chain combines TRBV6-5 with TRBJ2-4; D uncertain. Per the germline V gene, CDR1 is MNHEY and CDR2 is SVGAGI. This CDR3 has 15 amino acids. The V end lost 3 bases, the J end lost 0 bases, and 9 bases lay between the germline ends. The CDR3 sequence: CASSYAYLAKNIQYF. In DNA, the CDR3 is TGTGCCAGCAGTTATGCTTACCTAGCCAAAAACATTCAGTACTTC.

This clonotype was detected a few times. The rearrangement joins TRBV29-1 to TRBJ1-1; 12 bases are shared with TRBD1. V shed 7 bases and J 5 bases; nucleotides not matched to a gene: 20. The CDR3 runs to 18 residues. Germline values: CDR1 SQVTM, CDR2 ANQGSEA. The CDR3 loop reads CSGAKGPGQGARWTEAFF. The CDR3 bases are TGCAGCGGTGCGAAGGGTCCGGGACAGGGGGCCCGGTGGACTGAAGCTTTCTTT. The full variable domain, with the rest looked up from reference TRBV29-1 and TRBJ1-1, is SAVISQKPSRDICQRGTSLTIQCQVDSQVTMMFWYRQQPGQSLTLIATANQGSEATYESGFVIDKFPISRPNLTFSTLTVSNMSPEDSSIYLCSGAKGPGQGARWTEAFFGQGTRLTVV.

CDR3 sequence (DNA): TGCGCCAGCAGCCAAGACGGCGCGGGAGTCTCCTACAATGAGCAGTTCTTC. Protein: CASSQDGAGVSYNEQFF. The chain employs TRBV4-3 and TRBJ2-1; 7 bases are a match to TRBD2. The V gene's germline CDR1 is LGHNA and CDR2 YSLEER. CDR3 length equals 17 residues. Unmatched junction bases numbered 5, after V lost 0 bases and J lost 0 bases.

Ten or more counts support this clonotype. The chain links TRBV15 to TRBJ1-4, with 7 bases that match TRBD1. This CDR3 comprises 16 residues. Germline lookup yields CDR1 LNHNV and CDR2 YYDKDF (reference sequence). The junction had 7 bases not matched to a gene; V was cut back by 6 bases and J by 0 bases. CDR3: CATSSDRWATNEKLFF. In DNA, the CDR3 is TGTGCCACCAGTTCGGACAGGTGGGCAACTAATGAAAAACTGTTTTTT.

This clonotype was observed many times. V usage is TRBV4-2 and J usage is TRBJ2-2, with D unresolved. Per germline, CDR1 LGHNA and CDR2 YNFKEQ. The CDR3 sequence is 15 residues long. Trimming stripped 1 base from V and 0 bases from J, with 6 bases between. DNA for the CDR3: TGTGCCAGCAGCCAAGGGCACGCGAACACCGGGGAGCTGTTTTTT. Translating gives CASSQGHANTGELFF.

This clonotype was seen many times. The chain combines TRBV9 with TRBJ1-3; D remains unclear. Germline loops: CDR1 SGDLS, CDR2 YYNGEE. V dropped 4 bases and J dropped 0 bases, with 11 bases sitting between them. The CDR3 runs 15 residues. In nucleotides, the CDR3 is TGTGCCAGCAGCCTGGACGGTCACTCTGGAAACACCATATATTTT. Its translation: CASSLDGHSGNTIYF.

This clonotype was observed many times. The genes are TRBV25-1 and TRBJ1-4; D is unresolved. Trimming cost V 0 bases and J 7 bases, with 12 bases left between them. CDR1 is MGHDK, CDR2 SYGVNS, per germline. CDR3 size: 15 residues. The CDR3 DNA follows: TGTGCCAGCAGTGAATACGTCTTCGCAGGTGAAAAACTGTTTTTT. As protein: CASSEYVFAGEKLFF.

The table lists this clonotype with many counts. This rearrangement joins TRBV28 to TRBJ2-1; 12 nucleotides line up with TRBD2. V trimming: 4 bases; J trimming: 4 bases; junction bases outside the gene matches: 2. Per germline, CDR1 MDHEN and CDR2 SYDVKM. The CDR3 extends over 15 amino acids. CDR3 protein: CASSSSGGGYNEQFF. For the CDR3, the DNA is TGTGCCAGCAGTTCTAGCGGGGGGGGTTACAATGAGCAGTTCTTC.

The chain links TRBV6-5 to TRBJ2-7; D tentatively reads TRBD1 or TRBD2 (6 bases each). Germline V gene lookup returns CDR1 MNHEY and CDR2 SVGAGI. Trimming left V 6 bases short and J 0 bases short, with 15 bases between. The length of the CDR3 is 15 residues. The chain's CDR3 is CASRGGLALSYEQYF. In nucleotides, the CDR3 is TGTGCCAGCAGGGGGGGCTTGGCCCTCTCCTACGAGCAGTACTTC.

This clonotype has a handful of counts. This may stem from a read error, because a much larger clone lies one nucleotide away. This chain connects TRBV12-3 or TRBV12-4 to TRBJ2-7; D not certain. V was shortened by 3 bases and J by 2 bases, with 8 bases between the two germline ends. The CDR3 is made up of 13 amino acids. In nucleotides, the CDR3 is TGTGCCAGCAGTTTTGGGGTGACCTACGAGCAGTACTTC. Its protein is CASSFGVTYEQYF.

This clonotype was counted only a few times. The chain employs TRBV5-1 and TRBJ2-5, with TRBD1 matching over 7 bases. Germline CDR1 SGHRS, CDR2 YFSETQ. This CDR3 has 15 amino acids. V was pared by 0 bases and J by 5 bases, with 7 bases of the junction left unmatched. CDR3 nucleotides: TGCGCCAGCAGCTTGGGCGACAGGGTCAGCGAGACCCAGTACTTC. Its protein product is CASSLGDRVSETQYF.

There are many counts of this clonotype. As DNA, the CDR3 is TGCAGCGTTTGGACAGGAACAACGAACACTGAAGCTTTCTTT. Amino acid sequence: CSVWTGTTNTEAFF. The rearrangement uses TRBV29-1 and TRBJ1-1, with TRBD1 identical over 7 bases. Germline assignment: CDR1 SQVTM and CDR2 ANQGSEA. Trimming removed 5 bases from V and 1 base from J; junction bases left unmatched: 7. This CDR3 has 14 amino acids.

This clonotype was seen many times. V usage is TRBV28 and J usage is TRBJ1-2, with D unresolved. V lost 7 bases to trimming and J lost 8 bases, with 17 bases between them. Germline V gene lookup returns CDR1 MDHEN and CDR2 SYDVKM. The CDR3 consists of 13 residues. DNA of the CDR3: TGTGCCAGCACCAACGACGGGGAGGGAGGCTACACCTTC. Protein sequence: CASTNDGEGGYTF.

The J gene is TRBJ2-1, the V gene TRBV20-1; D is unclear. CDR1 and CDR2 from the germline V gene are DFQATT and SNEGSKA (reference sequence). With 3 bases removed from V and 6 bases from J, the gap between germline ends came to 9 bases. The CDR3 loop spans 12 amino acids. CDR3 bases: TGCAGTGCTAGTTACACGGTCAATGAGCAGTTCTTC. It specifies CSASYTVNEQFF.

This clonotype was picked up many times. The chain joins TRBV20-1 to TRBJ2-7, with D unclear. V was pared by 4 bases and J by 2 bases, with 12 bases between. Per germline, CDR1 DFQATT and CDR2 SNEGSKA (reference sequence). The CDR3 spans 13 residues. In nucleotides, the CDR3 is TGCAGTGCTACACTGGACGACCCCTACGAGCAGTACTTC. Amino acids: CSATLDDPYEQYF.

Many counts were recorded for this clonotype. The CDR3 sequence is CSVKGGGAGTEAFF. In nucleotides, the CDR3 is TGCAGCGTCAAGGGCGGCGGTGCGGGCACTGAAGCTTTCTTT. The chain links TRBV29-1 to TRBJ1-1; D ambiguous. The CDR3 covers 14 residues. Trimming cost V 6 bases and J 4 bases, with 18 bases left between them. Germline lookup yields CDR1 SQVTM and CDR2 ANQGSEA.

At least ten counts were recorded for this clonotype. The CDR3, as DNA: TGTGCCACCAGTCCTAGCCCTCGGATGGGGGACACTGAAGCTTTCTTT. Its protein product is CATSPSPRMGDTEAFF. The chain is built from TRBV24-1 and TRBJ1-1; D is perhaps TRBD1 (5 bases). V lost 6 bases and J 3 bases, leaving 19 bases between the germline ends. From germline, CDR1 is KGHDR and CDR2 SFDVKD. The CDR3 has 16 residues.

This clonotype was seen more than once but under ten times. The rearrangement joins TRBV5-1 to TRBJ1-2; possible D gene TRBD1, 6 bases. Germline CDR1 reads SGHRS; CDR2 reads YFSETQ. The CDR3 extends over 15 amino acids. V dropped 4 bases and J dropped 6 bases, with 19 bases sitting between them. DNA of the CDR3: TGCGCCAGCAGCGTCCGGGACAAGCAGAGCGATGGCTACACCTTC. As protein: CASSVRDKQSDGYTF.

This clonotype was seen repeatedly, ten times or more. The CDR3 loop is CASSFRRIALRPDTQYF. CDR3 in DNA: TGTGCCAGCAGCTTTCGCCGGATAGCCCTTAGGCCAGATACGCAGTATTTT. This chain connects TRBV7-8 to TRBJ2-3; D is uncertain. The CDR3 is 17 amino acids. The germline V gene has CDR1 SGHVS and CDR2 FQNEAQ. The V end lost 3 bases, the J end lost 4 bases, and 20 bases lay between the germline ends.

This clonotype was seen many times. The genes are TRBV27 and TRBJ1-5; D is unresolved. This CDR3 is 16 amino acids long. Trimming took off 4 bases at V and 2 bases at J, with 15 bases between the two ends. CDR1 and CDR2 from the germline V gene are MNHEY and SMNVEV (reference sequence). The CDR3 protein is CASSSSALIRNQPQHF. For the CDR3, the DNA is TGTGCCAGCAGTTCCTCGGCGTTGATACGCAATCAGCCCCAGCATTTT.

Many counts were recorded for this clonotype. This chain connects TRBV29-1 to TRBJ1-2, with D hard to call. The germline V and J ends were trimmed by 2 bases and 4 bases, with 8 bases remaining between them. The CDR3 is made up of 12 amino acids. Germline lookup yields CDR1 SQVTM and CDR2 ANQGSEA. The CDR3, as DNA: TGCAGCGTTGAAATAGGGAGCTATGGCTACACCTTC. Its translation: CSVEIGSYGYTF.